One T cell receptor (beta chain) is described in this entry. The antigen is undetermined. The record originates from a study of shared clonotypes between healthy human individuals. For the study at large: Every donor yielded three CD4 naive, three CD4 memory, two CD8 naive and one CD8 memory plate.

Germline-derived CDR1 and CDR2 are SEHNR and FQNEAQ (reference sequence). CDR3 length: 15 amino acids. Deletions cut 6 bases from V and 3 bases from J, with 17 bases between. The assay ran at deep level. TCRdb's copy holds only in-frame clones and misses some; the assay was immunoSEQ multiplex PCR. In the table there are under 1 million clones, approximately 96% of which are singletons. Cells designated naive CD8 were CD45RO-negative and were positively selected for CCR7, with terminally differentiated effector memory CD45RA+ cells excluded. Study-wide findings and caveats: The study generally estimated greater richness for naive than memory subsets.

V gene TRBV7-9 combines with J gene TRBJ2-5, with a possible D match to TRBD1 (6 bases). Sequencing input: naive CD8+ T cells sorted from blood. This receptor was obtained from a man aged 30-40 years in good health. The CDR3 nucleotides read TGTGCCAGCAGGGAGCAGGGGCGACGGGAAGAGACCCAGTACTTC. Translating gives CASREQGRREETQYF.